This is a list of T cell receptor beta chains from one sample in a study of lymphopenia after photon versus proton radiotherapy. Produced via immunoSEQ multiplex PCR; TCRdb's table is partial and in-frame only. The sample lists tens of thousands of clones, about 92% seen once, with around 0.76% in the top ten. The sample here was peripheral blood, taken from a patient treated with photon-based radiotherapy. These TCRs come from a woman aged 45-60 years with cholangiocarcinoma. The CDR3 runs from the conserved cysteine through the conserved F or W. A D gene is named only where the DNA matches it firmly. Clone size, where shown, is once, few, many, or a class for clones that have expanded.

J gene: TRBJ1-2; D gene: -; clone size: -; CDR3 length: 16; V gene: TRBV7-9; CDR3 protein: CASSPRLTASNYGYTF; CDR3 DNA: TGTGCCAGCAGCCCCCGGTTGACGGCCTCTAACTATGGCTACACCTTC
J gene: TRBJ1-2; D gene: TRBD1; clone size: -; CDR3 length: 13; V gene: TRBV7-1; CDR3 protein: CASSLDRQGRTFF; CDR3 DNA: TGTGCCAGCAGCTTGGACCGACAGGGACGTACCTTCTTC
J gene: TRBJ1-5; D gene: -; clone size: -; CDR3 length: 14; V gene: TRBV7-9; CDR3 protein: CASSLDYGNQPQHF; CDR3 DNA: TGTGCCAGCAGCTTAGACTACGGCAATCAGCCCCAGCATTTT
J gene: TRBJ2-7; D gene: -; clone size: once; CDR3 length: 12; V gene: TRBV4-1; CDR3 protein: CASSQGSYEQYF; CDR3 DNA: TGCGCCAGCAGCCAAGGGAGTTACGAGCAGTACTTC
J gene: TRBJ1-6; D gene: -; clone size: -; CDR3 length: 15; V gene: TRBV28; CDR3 protein: CASSFIQGYNSPLHF; CDR3 DNA: TGTGCCAGCAGTTTTATACAGGGCTATAATTCACCCCTCCACTTT
J gene: TRBJ1-2; D gene: TRBD1; clone size: -; CDR3 length: 15; V gene: TRBV4-3; CDR3 protein: CASSQSTGGDYGYTF; CDR3 DNA: TGCGCCAGCAGCCAATCGACAGGGGGCGACTATGGCTACACCTTC
J gene: TRBJ1-6; D gene: TRBD1; clone size: -; CDR3 length: 20; V gene: TRBV2; CDR3 protein: CASSVKGGTGGSTYNSPLHF; CDR3 DNA: TGTGCCAGCAGCGTAAAAGGGGGGACAGGGGGGTCCACCTATAATTCACCCCTCCACTTT
J gene: TRBJ2-3; D gene: TRBD2; clone size: -; CDR3 length: 15; V gene: TRBV9; CDR3 protein: CASSVTGGTTDTQYF; CDR3 DNA: TGTGCCAGCAGCGTTACGGGGGGAACCACAGATACGCAGTATTTT
J gene: TRBJ2-1; D gene: TRBD2; clone size: once; CDR3 length: 12; V gene: TRBV18; CDR3 protein: CASSLAGSLGFF; CDR3 DNA: TGTGCCAGCTCACTAGCGGGGTCTCTCGGTTTCTTC
J gene: TRBJ1-1; D gene: -; clone size: -; CDR3 length: 15; V gene: TRBV4-3; CDR3 protein: CASSQDSHGGTEAFF; CDR3 DNA: TGCGCCAGCAGCCAAGATTCCCATGGGGGGACTGAAGCTTTCTTT
J gene: TRBJ1-2; D gene: TRBD1; clone size: -; CDR3 length: 17; V gene: TRBV19; CDR3 protein: CASSIGDRFWANYGYTF; CDR3 DNA: TGTGCCAGTAGTATCGGGGACAGGTTTTGGGCTAACTATGGCTACACCTTC
J gene: TRBJ1-2; D gene: -; clone size: -; CDR3 length: 14; V gene: TRBV6-1; CDR3 protein: CASSGPVASYGYTF; CDR3 DNA: TGTGCCAGCAGTGGCCCCGTGGCATCCTATGGCTACACCTTC
J gene: TRBJ1-1; D gene: -; clone size: -; CDR3 length: 13; V gene: TRBV19; CDR3 protein: CASSTQGNTEAFF; CDR3 DNA: TGTGCCAGTAGTACTCAGGGGAACACTGAAGCTTTCTTT
J gene: TRBJ1-4; D gene: -; clone size: once; CDR3 length: 15; V gene: TRBV9; CDR3 protein: CASSVEMGFNEKLFF; CDR3 DNA: TGTGCCAGCAGCGTAGAGATGGGCTTTAATGAAAAACTGTTTTTT
J gene: TRBJ2-7; D gene: -; clone size: -; CDR3 length: 13; V gene: TRBV7-2; CDR3 protein: CASSSQGSYEQYF; CDR3 DNA: TGTGCCAGCAGCTCGCAGGGATCCTACGAGCAGTACTTC
J gene: TRBJ2-7; D gene: -; clone size: -; CDR3 length: 12; V gene: TRBV30; CDR3 protein: CAWSGDAYEQYF; CDR3 DNA: TGTGCCTGGAGTGGGGACGCCTACGAGCAGTACTTC
J gene: TRBJ1-2; D gene: -; clone size: -; CDR3 length: 15; V gene: TRBV7-9; CDR3 protein: CASSPEGHRFYGYTF; CDR3 DNA: TGCGCCAGCAGCCCCGAAGGACACCGATTCTATGGCTACACCTTC
J gene: TRBJ2-1; D gene: TRBD2; clone size: -; CDR3 length: 17; V gene: TRBV4-3; CDR3 protein: CASSQTFSGLAGDEQFF; CDR3 DNA: TGCGCCAGCAGCCAAACTTTCTCGGGACTAGCGGGCGATGAGCAGTTCTTC